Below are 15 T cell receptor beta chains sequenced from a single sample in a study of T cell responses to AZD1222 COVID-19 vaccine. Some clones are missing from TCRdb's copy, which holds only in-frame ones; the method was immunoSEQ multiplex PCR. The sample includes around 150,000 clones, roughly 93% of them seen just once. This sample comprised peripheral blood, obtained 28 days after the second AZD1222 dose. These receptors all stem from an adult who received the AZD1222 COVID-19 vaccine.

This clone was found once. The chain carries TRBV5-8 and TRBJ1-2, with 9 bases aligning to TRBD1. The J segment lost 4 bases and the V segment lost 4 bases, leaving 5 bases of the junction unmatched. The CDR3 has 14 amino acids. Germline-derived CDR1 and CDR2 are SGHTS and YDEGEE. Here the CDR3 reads CASSHRTGVYGYTF. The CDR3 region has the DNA TGTGCCAGCAGCCACCGGACAGGGGTCTATGGCTACACCTTC.

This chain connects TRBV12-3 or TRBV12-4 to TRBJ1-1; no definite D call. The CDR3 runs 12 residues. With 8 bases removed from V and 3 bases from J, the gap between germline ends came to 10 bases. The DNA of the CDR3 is TGTGCCAGCGTGAGAAGTGACACTGAAGCTTTCTTT. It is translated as CASVRSDTEAFF.

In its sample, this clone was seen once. CDR3 residues: CASSQGTTGVVPIYF. In DNA, the CDR3 is TGTGCCAGCAGCCAGGGTACGACAGGGGTGGTACCCATATATTTT. J is TRBJ1-3 and V is TRBV3-1 (or the pseudogene TRBV3-2), with 8 bases fitting TRBD1. J was trimmed by 11 bases and V by 3 bases; bases with no gene match: 12. Germline V CDR1 and CDR2: LGHDT, YNNKEL (reference sequence). This CDR3 contains 15 residues.

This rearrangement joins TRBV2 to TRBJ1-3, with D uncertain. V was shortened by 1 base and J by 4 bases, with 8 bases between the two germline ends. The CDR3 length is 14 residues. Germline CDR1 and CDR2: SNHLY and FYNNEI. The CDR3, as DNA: TGTGCCAGCAGTGAAGGGGGTCCCGGAAACACCATATATTTT. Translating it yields CASSEGGPGNTIYF.

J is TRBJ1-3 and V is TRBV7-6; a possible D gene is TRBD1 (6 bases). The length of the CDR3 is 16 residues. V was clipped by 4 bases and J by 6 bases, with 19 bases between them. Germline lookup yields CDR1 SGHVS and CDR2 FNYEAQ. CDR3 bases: TGTGCCAGCAGCTCGTTGTATCGGGGGCGCGAAAACACCATATATTTT. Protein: CASSSLYRGRENTIYF. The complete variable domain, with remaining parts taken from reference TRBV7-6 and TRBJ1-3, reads GAGVSQSPRYKVTKRGQDVALRCDPISGHVSLYWYRQALGQGPEFLTYFNYEAQQDKSGLPNDRFSAERPEGSISTLTIQRTEQRDSAMYRCASSSLYRGRENTIYFGEGSWLTVV.

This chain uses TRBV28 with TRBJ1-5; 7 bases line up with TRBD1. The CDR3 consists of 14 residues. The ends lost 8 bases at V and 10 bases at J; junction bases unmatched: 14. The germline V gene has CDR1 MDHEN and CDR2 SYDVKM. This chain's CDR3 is CASLAGQTSYPQHF. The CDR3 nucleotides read TGTGCCAGCTTAGCGGGACAGACATCGTATCCCCAGCATTTT.

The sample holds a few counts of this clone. The CDR3 spells CASSIGQGYYEQYF. In nucleotides, the CDR3 is TGTGCCAGTAGTATAGGACAGGGCTACTACGAGCAGTACTTC. This chain links TRBV19 with TRBJ2-7; 7 bases match TRBD1. The CDR3 sequence is 14 residues long. Germline CDR1 LNHDA, CDR2 SQIVND (reference sequence). V gave up 1 base and J gave up 3 bases; unmatched junction bases: 3. The variable domain in full, with the rest retrieved from reference TRBV19 and TRBJ2-7, is DGGITQSPKYLFRKEGQNVTLSCEQNLNHDAMYWYRQDPGQGLRLIYYSQIVNDFQKGDIAEGYSVSREKKESFPLTVTSAQKNPTAFYLCASSIGQGYYEQYFGPGTRLTVT.

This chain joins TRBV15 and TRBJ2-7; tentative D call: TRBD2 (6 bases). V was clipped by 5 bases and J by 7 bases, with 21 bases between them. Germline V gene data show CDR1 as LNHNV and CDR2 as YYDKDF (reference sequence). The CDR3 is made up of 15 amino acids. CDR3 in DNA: TGTGCCACCAGCCCATTCCTGCGGGGCTACTCAGAGCAGTACTTC. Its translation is CATSPFLRGYSEQYF. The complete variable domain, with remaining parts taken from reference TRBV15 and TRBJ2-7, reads DAMVIQNPRYQVTQFGKPVTLSCSQTLNHNVMYWYQQKSSQAPKLLFHYYDKDFNNEADTPDNFQSRRPNTSFCFLDIRSPGLGDTAMYLCATSPFLRGYSEQYFGPGTRLTVT.

CDR3 region: CASSTATGREYQPQHF. CDR3 nucleotide sequence: TGTGCCAGCTCAACAGCAACAGGGCGTGAGTATCAGCCCCAGCATTTT. The chain is built from TRBV18 and TRBJ1-5, with D maybe TRBD1 (6 bases). The CDR3 covers 16 residues. Germline V lookup: CDR1 KGHSH, CDR2 LQKENI. Trimming shortened V by 5 bases and J by 5 bases, and 19 bases separated the two germline ends.

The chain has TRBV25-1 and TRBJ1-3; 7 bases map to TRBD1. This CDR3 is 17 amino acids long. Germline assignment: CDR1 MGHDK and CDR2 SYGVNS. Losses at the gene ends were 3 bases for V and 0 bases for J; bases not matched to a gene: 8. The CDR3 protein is CASSDATGVSSGNTIYF. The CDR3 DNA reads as TGTGCCAGCAGTGACGCCACAGGGGTTAGCTCTGGAAACACCATATATTTT.

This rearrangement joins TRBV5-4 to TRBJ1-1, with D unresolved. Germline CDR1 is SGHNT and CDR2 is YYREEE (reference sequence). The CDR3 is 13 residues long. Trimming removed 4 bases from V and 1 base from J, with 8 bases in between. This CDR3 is CASSLNSNTEAFF. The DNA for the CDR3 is TGTGCCAGCAGCCTTAACTCGAACACTGAAGCTTTCTTT.

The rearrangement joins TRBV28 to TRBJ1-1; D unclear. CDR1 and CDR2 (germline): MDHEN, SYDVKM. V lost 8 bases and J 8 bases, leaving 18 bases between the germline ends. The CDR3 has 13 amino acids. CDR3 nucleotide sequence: TGTGCCAGCGGCAGTAGATCGGACGGCGAAGCTTTCTTT. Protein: CASGSRSDGEAFF. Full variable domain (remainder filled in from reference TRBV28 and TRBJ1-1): DVKVTQSSRYLVKRTGEKVFLECVQDMDHENMFWYRQDPGLGLRLIYFSYDVKMKEKGDIPEGYSVSREKKERFSLILESASTNQTSMYLCASGSRSDGEAFFGQGTRLTVV.

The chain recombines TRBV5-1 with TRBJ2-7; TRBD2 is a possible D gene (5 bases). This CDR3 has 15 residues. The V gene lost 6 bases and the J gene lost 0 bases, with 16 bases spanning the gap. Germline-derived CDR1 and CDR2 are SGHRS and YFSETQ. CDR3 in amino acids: CASTLAPGSSYEQYF. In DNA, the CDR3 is TGCGCCAGCACGCTTGCCCCGGGGTCCTCCTACGAGCAGTACTTC.

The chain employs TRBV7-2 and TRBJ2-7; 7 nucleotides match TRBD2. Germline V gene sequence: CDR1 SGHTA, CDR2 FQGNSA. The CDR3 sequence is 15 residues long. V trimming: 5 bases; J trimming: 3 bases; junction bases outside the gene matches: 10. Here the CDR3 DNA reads TGTGCCAGCAGCGTAGAGCGGGGTTCCCACTACGAGCAGTACTTC. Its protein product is CASSVERGSHYEQYF.

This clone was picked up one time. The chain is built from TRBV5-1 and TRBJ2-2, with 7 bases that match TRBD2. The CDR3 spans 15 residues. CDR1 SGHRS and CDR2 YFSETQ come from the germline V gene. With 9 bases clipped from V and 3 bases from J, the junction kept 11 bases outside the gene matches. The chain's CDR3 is CATSPGGLYTGELFF. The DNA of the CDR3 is TGCGCCACCTCCCCCGGGGGGTTATACACCGGGGAGCTGTTTTTT.